These 27 T cell receptor beta chains were sequenced from one sample in a study of T cell responses to AZD1222 COVID-19 vaccine. The method was immunoSEQ multiplex PCR; TCRdb's version includes in-frame clones alone and lacks a portion of them. Of approximately 150,000 clones listed, 90% are singletons. The source was peripheral blood, collected on day 0 of AZD1222 vaccination. The receptor set was obtained from an adult in good health.

The V gene is TRBV19, the J gene TRBJ1-3, with D hard to call. Trimming cost V 5 bases and J 0 bases, with 20 bases left between them. Germline V gene sequence: CDR1 LNHDA, CDR2 SQIVND (reference sequence). There are 18 residues in the CDR3. The CDR3 sequence: CASSLSVVGSRSGNTIYF. CDR3 in DNA: TGTGCCAGTAGTCTCAGCGTGGTTGGATCGCGCTCTGGAAACACCATATATTTT.

The chain is built from TRBV7-8 and TRBJ2-4; D remains unclear. Germline CDR1 SGHVS, CDR2 FQNEAQ. V gave up 1 base and J gave up 0 bases, with 7 bases separating them. The CDR3 has 15 amino acids. Here the CDR3 DNA reads TGTGCCAGCAGCTTAGGTTTGTTAGCCAAAAACATTCAGTACTTC. It specifies CASSLGLLAKNIQYF.

CDR3 sequence: CASSSRAGSPLHF. As DNA, the CDR3 is TGTGCCAGCAGCTCGAGAGCCGGTTCACCCCTCCACTTT. V and J are TRBV9 and TRBJ1-6; D remains ambiguous. The ends were cut back, 4 bases at V and 9 bases at J, with 11 bases in the middle. Germline V gene data show CDR1 as SGDLS and CDR2 as YYNGEE. The CDR3 has 13 amino acids.

Only one count was recorded for this clone. The rearrangement uses TRBV7-2 and TRBJ2-7, with TRBD1 matching 7 bases. This CDR3 region has 13 residues. CDR1 and CDR2 from the germline V gene are SGHTA and FQGNSA. Unmatched junction bases numbered 1, after V lost 1 base and J lost 4 bases. The CDR3 bases are TGTGCCAGCAGCTTAGAGGGACAGTACGAGCAGTACTTC. It codes for CASSLEGQYEQYF.

V and J are TRBV12-5 and TRBJ1-5; 9 bases are a match to TRBD1. CDR1 LGHNT and CDR2 FRNRAP come from the germline V gene. The CDR3 sequence is 16 residues long. Unmatched junction bases numbered 7, after V lost 5 bases and J lost 2 bases. DNA for the CDR3: TGTGCTAGTGGTCCCCAGGGACAGGGTCGCAATCAGCCCCAGCATTTT. Protein sequence: CASGPQGQGRNQPQHF.

V gene TRBV5-4 combines with J gene TRBJ1-3, with D hard to call. V was clipped by 3 bases and J by 0 bases, with 1 base between them. Germline loops: CDR1 SGHNT, CDR2 YYREEE (reference sequence). The CDR3 spans 12 residues. The CDR3 DNA sequence: TGTGCCAGCAGCTACTCTGGAAACACCATATATTTT. It is translated as CASSYSGNTIYF.

The genes are TRBV2 and TRBJ1-5; no reliable D call. Germline CDR1 is SNHLY and CDR2 is FYNNEI. This CDR3 has 14 amino acids. Trimming pared 4 bases from V and 0 bases from J, leaving 7 bases between. CDR3 region: CASSAHLSNQPQHF. The CDR3 coding sequence is TGTGCCAGCAGTGCCCACCTTAGCAATCAGCCCCAGCATTTT.

A single count supports this clone. The genes are TRBV20-1 and TRBJ1-2; 7 bases align to TRBD1. From germline, CDR1 is DFQATT and CDR2 SNEGSKA (reference sequence). This CDR3 is built from 14 residues. V lost 3 bases to trimming and J lost 4 bases; unmatched junction nucleotides: 8. CDR3 bases: TGCAGTGCTAGTGTTGGGACAGCGATCTATGGCTACACCTTC. Translation gives CSASVGTAIYGYTF.

V gene TRBV5-1 combines with J gene TRBJ2-1; 16 bases are a match to TRBD2. The V gene end was trimmed by 4 bases and the J gene end by 12 bases; junction bases not matched to a gene: 7. Germline CDR1 SGHRS, CDR2 YFSETQ. This CDR3 has 15 amino acids. This CDR3 reads CASSTGTSGGAGQFF. The CDR3 region has the DNA TGCGCCAGCAGCACCGGGACTAGCGGGGGGGCCGGGCAGTTCTTC.

The V call is TRBV7-2, the J call TRBJ2-2; weak D call: TRBD2 (6 bases). Germline-derived CDR1 and CDR2 are SGHTA and FQGNSA. This CDR3 contains 14 residues. V lost 4 bases and J 5 bases, leaving 11 bases between the germline ends. The CDR3 sequence is CASSWDGGTGELFF. As DNA, the CDR3 is TGTGCCAGCAGCTGGGACGGGGGAACCGGGGAGCTGTTTTTT.

V and J are TRBV6-2 or TRBV6-3 and TRBJ1-1, with a tentative D call TRBD1 (5 bases). V was pared by 6 bases and J by 6 bases, with 17 bases between. CDR3 length: 14 residues. The germline gives CDR1 MNHEY, CDR2 SVGEGT. DNA for the CDR3: TGTGCCAGCAGCTGGGGACCGCTCATTTCTGAAGCTTTCTTT. As protein: CASSWGPLISEAFF.

The chain links TRBV6-5 to TRBJ2-7, with unresolved D. The CDR3 length is 15 residues. CDR1 is MNHEY, CDR2 SVGAGI, per germline. V was trimmed by 1 base and J by 4 bases, leaving 14 bases between them. Here the CDR3 reads CASSYLNSGSYEQYF. CDR3 in DNA: TGTGCCAGCAGTTACTTAAACTCTGGATCATACGAGCAGTACTTC.

The chain joins TRBV6-5 to TRBJ1-4; TRBD1 might be the D (5 bases). Germline lookup yields CDR1 MNHEY and CDR2 SVGAGI. The CDR3 runs 13 residues. Trimming shortened V by 9 bases and J by 7 bases, and 15 bases separated the two germline ends. CDR3 sequence (DNA): TGTGCCAGTGGGGGGGAGAGAAGTGAAAAACTGTTTTTT. This translates into CASGGERSEKLFF.

The chain employs TRBV27 and TRBJ2-7; 8 positions match TRBD2. The CDR3 loop spans 14 amino acids. The V segment lost 3 bases and the J segment 7 bases; nucleotides outside the gene matches: 8. Looked up from germline, CDR1 is MNHEY and CDR2 is SMNVEV (reference sequence). The CDR3 here is CASSLAGGQQEQYF. As DNA, the CDR3 is TGTGCCAGCAGTTTGGCGGGGGGCCAGCAAGAGCAGTACTTC.

The chain has TRBV4-3 and TRBJ1-2, with 10 bases lining up with TRBD1. The J segment lost 5 bases and the V segment lost 4 bases, leaving 7 bases of the junction unmatched. Germline V gene data show CDR1 as LGHNA and CDR2 as YSLEER. The CDR3 length is 15 residues. DNA of the CDR3: TGCGCCAGCAGCCCGGATCCGGGACAGGGGTATGGCTACACCTTC. As protein: CASSPDPGQGYGYTF.

The chain is built from TRBV4-1 and TRBJ1-5; unclear D gene. The CDR3 is 14 residues long. Trimming shortened V by 0 bases and J by 9 bases, and 12 bases separated the two germline ends. Germline CDR1 reads MGHRA; CDR2 reads YSYEKL. The CDR3 reads CASSQDRGWRPQHF. In DNA form, the CDR3 reads TGCGCCAGCAGCCAAGATCGGGGTTGGAGGCCCCAGCATTTT.

The rearrangement uses TRBV5-5 and TRBJ1-2; unclear D gene. This CDR3 region has 12 residues. In germline, CDR1 is SGHKS, CDR2 YYEKEE (reference sequence). V was cut by 0 bases and J by 4 bases, with 4 bases left in between. CDR3 bases: TGTGCCAGCAGCTTGGGAAGCTATGGCTACACCTTC. This sequence encodes CASSLGSYGYTF. Complete variable domain (other parts from reference TRBV5-5 and TRBJ1-2): DAGVTQSPTHLIKTRGQQVTLRCSPISGHKSVSWYQQVLGQGPQFIFQYYEKEERGRGNFPDRFSARQFPNYSSELNVNALLLGDSALYLCASSLGSYGYTFGSGTRLTVV.

This chain joins TRBV30 and TRBJ1-6; D gene ambiguous. The germline V gene has CDR1 GTSNPN and CDR2 SVGIG (reference sequence). Trimming removed 2 bases at V and 6 bases at J, with 14 bases between. The CDR3 is made up of 15 amino acids. The CDR3 sequence: CAWSKPGSRNSPLHF. The CDR3 nucleotides read TGTGCCTGGAGTAAACCGGGATCCCGTAATTCACCCCTCCACTTT.

In this sample, this clone turned up once. This sequence joins TRBV5-4 and TRBJ2-7, with D unresolved. This CDR3 has 13 residues. Deletions cut 1 base from V and 0 bases from J, with 5 bases between. Germline V gives CDR1 SGHNT, CDR2 YYREEE (reference sequence). CDR3 nucleotide sequence: TGTGCCAGCAGCTTGCCCATCTCCTACGAGCAGTACTTC. Residues: CASSLPISYEQYF.

The CDR3 DNA reads TGTGCCAGCAGCGAAAACCGGGCGGCTAATGAAAAACTGTTTTTT. This translates into CASSENRAANEKLFF. This chain joins TRBV7-9 and TRBJ1-4; D gene unclear. CDR1 and CDR2 (germline): SEHNR, FQNEAQ (reference sequence). The CDR3 spans 15 residues. V was trimmed by 5 bases and J by 3 bases, leaving 13 bases between them.

The chain has TRBV4-2 and TRBJ1-2; TRBD1 might be the D (6 bases). The V and J ends lost 3 bases and 4 bases respectively, with 15 bases between them. The germline CDR1 and CDR2 sequences are LGHNA and YNFKEQ. The CDR3 is 15 residues long. The DNA for the CDR3 is TGTGCCAGCAGCCACGTCGCACAGGGAGCCTATGGCTACACCTTC. This sequence encodes CASSHVAQGAYGYTF.

The V and J genes are TRBV7-8 and TRBJ2-2, with D tentatively TRBD1 (6 bases). The CDR3 has 13 residues. Germline assignment: CDR1 SGHVS and CDR2 FQNEAQ. V lost 5 bases to trimming and J lost 7 bases, with 11 bases between them. CDR3 in amino acids: CASSQQGIGELFF. DNA for the CDR3: TGTGCCAGCAGCCAACAGGGTATCGGGGAGCTGTTTTTT.

The chain couples TRBV4-2 to TRBJ2-6; D is unclear. Per germline, CDR1 LGHNA and CDR2 YNFKEQ. The CDR3 consists of 17 residues. V gave up 1 base and J gave up 4 bases, with 14 bases separating them. DNA of the CDR3: TGTGCCAGCAGCCAAGCCCTTCGAGAGTCCGGGGCCAACGTCCTGACTTTC. Translating gives CASSQALRESGANVLTF.

The chain employs TRBV6-5 and TRBJ1-3; D may be TRBD1 (5 bases). Looked up from germline, CDR1 is MNHEY and CDR2 is SVGAGI. The CDR3 is 16 residues long. Deletions cut 1 base from V and 0 bases from J, with 10 bases between. In DNA form, the CDR3 reads TGTGCCAGCAGTTACTGGGGGGGGAACTCTGGAAACACCATATATTTT. It translates to CASSYWGGNSGNTIYF.

This chain joins TRBV9 and TRBJ2-3, with D possibly matching TRBD1 (6 bases). Trimming took off 0 bases at V and 2 bases at J, with 10 bases between the two ends. Germline V gene sequence: CDR1 SGDLS, CDR2 YYNGEE. The CDR3 loop spans 15 amino acids. The CDR3 sequence: CASSVVGATTDTQYF. The CDR3 region has the DNA TGTGCCAGCAGCGTAGTGGGGGCCACCACAGATACGCAGTATTTT.

The genes are TRBV3-1 (or the pseudogene TRBV3-2) and TRBJ1-1; D unresolved. The ends were cut back, 4 bases at V and 1 base at J, with 10 bases in the middle. From germline, CDR1 is LGHDT and CDR2 YNNKEL (reference sequence). There are 14 residues in the CDR3. In nucleotides, the CDR3 is TGTGCCAGCAGCCGGGGAGGGCCGAACACTGAAGCTTTCTTT. This codes for CASSRGGPNTEAFF.

The chain has TRBV7-8 and TRBJ1-2, with a tentative D call TRBD1 (6 bases). CDR1 SGHVS and CDR2 FQNEAQ come from the germline V gene. The CDR3 extends over 15 amino acids. The V gene lost 2 bases and the J gene lost 0 bases, with 10 bases spanning the gap. The CDR3 region has the DNA TGTGCCAGCAGCTTAAGAACAGGGTCTAACTATGGCTACACCTTC. Translated, it gives CASSLRTGSNYGYTF.